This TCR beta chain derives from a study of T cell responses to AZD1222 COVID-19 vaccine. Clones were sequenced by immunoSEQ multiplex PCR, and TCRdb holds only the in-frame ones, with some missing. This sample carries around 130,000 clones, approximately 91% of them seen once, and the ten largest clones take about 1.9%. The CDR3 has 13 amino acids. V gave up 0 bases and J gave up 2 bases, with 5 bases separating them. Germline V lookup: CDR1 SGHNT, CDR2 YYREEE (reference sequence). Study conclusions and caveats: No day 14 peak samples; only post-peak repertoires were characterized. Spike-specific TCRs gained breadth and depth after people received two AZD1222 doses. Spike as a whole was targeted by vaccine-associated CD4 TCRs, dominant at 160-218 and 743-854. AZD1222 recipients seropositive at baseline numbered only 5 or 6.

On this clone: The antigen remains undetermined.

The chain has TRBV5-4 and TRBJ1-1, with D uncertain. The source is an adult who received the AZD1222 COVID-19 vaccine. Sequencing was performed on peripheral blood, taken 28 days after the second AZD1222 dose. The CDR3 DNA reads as TGTGCCAGCAGCTTGGGCCTAAACACTGAAGCTTTCTTT. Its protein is CASSLGLNTEAFF. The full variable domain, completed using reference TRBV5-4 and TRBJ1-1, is ETGVTQSPTHLIKTRGQQVTLRCSSQSGHNTVSWYQQALGQGPQFIFQYYREEENGRGNFPPRFSGLQFPNYSSELNVNALELDDSALYLCASSLGLNTEAFFGQGTRLTVV.